The entry that follows covers one TCR beta chain sequence. The entry originates in a study of T-cell memory formation after mild COVID-19. TCRdb re-called the 5' RACE reads with MiXCR, one entry per CDR3 protein. The sample gives a few hundred thousand distinct CDR3 sequences, 20% to 25% of which show up once; around 9% is in the top ten. Germline V CDR1 and CDR2: SGHVS, FQNEAQ. CDR3 size: 15 residues. V lost 1 base and J 4 bases, leaving 13 bases between the germline ends. The clonotype was recovered from an adult woman who had mild COVID-19 (a few samples of this study predate the infection). Cell type and time point are not known. The chain is built from TRBV7-8 and TRBJ1-1; D uncertain. The sequencing sample was made of PBMCs or a T cell subset sorted from them (not recorded which). CDR3 amino acids: CASSLDGEGSTEAFF. The DNA of the CDR3 is TGTGCCAGCAGCTTAGATGGGGAAGGAAGCACTGAAGCTTTCTTT.